This T cell receptor (beta chain) was identified in a study of T cell repertoires in cytomegalovirus infection. This clonotype has just a few counts. Its antigen remains unidentified. TCRdb processed the reads anew with MiXCR; each CDR3 protein has one entry. The sample consists of more than 20,000 distinct CDR3 sequences, 22% of them appearing once. The TCR was taken from a human donor in good health (CMV status not recorded). Some clones in this sample may be carry-over from other donors' samples. The sample in question was CD8+ T cells from cultured PBMCs, obtained from culture after CMV antigen stimulation.

The chain's CDR3 is CASSPDRARGPNTDTQYF. CDR3 coding DNA: TGTGCCAGCAGCCCCGACAGGGCGCGGGGGCCCAACACAGATACGCAGTATTTT. The chain recombines TRBV5-5 with TRBJ2-3, with D possibly called TRBD1 or TRBD2 (7 bases each). The germline V and J ends were trimmed by 4 bases and 2 bases, with 23 bases remaining between them. CDR1 and CDR2 (germline): SGHKS, YYEKEE (reference sequence). The CDR3 extends over 18 amino acids. Supplemented by reference TRBV5-5 and TRBJ2-3, the full variable domain reads DAGVTQSPTHLIKTRGQQVTLRCSPISGHKSVSWYQQVLGQGPQFIFQYYEKEERGRGNFPDRFSARQFPNYSSELNVNALLLGDSALYLCASSPDRARGPNTDTQYFGPGTRLTVL.